This TCR beta chain was recovered during a study of T cell repertoires in cytomegalovirus infection. Study summary: Both a matching HLA type and CMV infection were indicated by public TCR beta signatures.

The ends were cut back, 4 bases at V and 5 bases at J, with 14 bases in the middle. CDR1 is LGHDT and CDR2 is YNNKEL in the germline V gene (reference sequence). The CDR3 has 14 amino acids. This clonotype was observed a handful of times. The antigen is not known. TCRdb re-analysed the reads in MiXCR, keeping a single row per CDR3 protein. The table has about 130,000 distinct CDR3 sequences, roughly a quarter seen once. The chain employs TRBV3-1 and TRBJ1-1; tentatively, D is TRBD1 (6 bases). Specimen: PBMCs, sequenced either directly or after in vitro stimulation (not recorded which). The TCR was taken from a human donor in good health (CMV status not recorded). Some clones in this sample may be carry-over from other donors' samples. CDR3 in amino acids: CASSPWGAGTEAFF. CDR3 sequence (DNA): TGTGCCAGCAGCCCTTGGGGGGCTGGGACTGAAGCTTTCTTT. The full variable domain, in which reference TRBV3-1 and TRBJ1-1 provide the parts outside the CDR3, is DTAVSQTPKYLVTQMGNDKSIKCEQNLGHDTMYWYKQDSKKFLKIMFSYNNKELIINETVPNRFSPKSPDKAHLNLHINSLELGDSAVYFCASSPWGAGTEAFFGQGTRLTVV.